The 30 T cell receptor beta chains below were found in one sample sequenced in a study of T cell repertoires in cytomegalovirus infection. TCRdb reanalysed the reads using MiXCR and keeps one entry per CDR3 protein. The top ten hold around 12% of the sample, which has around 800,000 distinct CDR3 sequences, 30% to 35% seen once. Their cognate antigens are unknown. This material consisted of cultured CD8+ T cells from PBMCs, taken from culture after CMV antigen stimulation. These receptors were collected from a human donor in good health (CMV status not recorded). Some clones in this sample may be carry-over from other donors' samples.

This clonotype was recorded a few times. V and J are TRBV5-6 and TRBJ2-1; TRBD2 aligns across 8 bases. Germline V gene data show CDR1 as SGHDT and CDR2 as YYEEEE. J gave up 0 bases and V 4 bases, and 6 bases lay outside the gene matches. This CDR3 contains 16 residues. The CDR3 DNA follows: TGTGCCAGCAGCCCTAGCGGGCCGAGCTCCTACAATGAGCAGTTCTTC. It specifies CASSPSGPSSYNEQFF.

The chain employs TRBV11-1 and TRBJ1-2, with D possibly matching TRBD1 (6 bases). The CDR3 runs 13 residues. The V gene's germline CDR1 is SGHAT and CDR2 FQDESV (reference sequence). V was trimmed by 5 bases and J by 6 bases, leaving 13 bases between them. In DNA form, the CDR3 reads TGTGCCAGCAGCGCATCAGGGGTGGATGGCTACACCTTC. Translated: CASSASGVDGYTF.

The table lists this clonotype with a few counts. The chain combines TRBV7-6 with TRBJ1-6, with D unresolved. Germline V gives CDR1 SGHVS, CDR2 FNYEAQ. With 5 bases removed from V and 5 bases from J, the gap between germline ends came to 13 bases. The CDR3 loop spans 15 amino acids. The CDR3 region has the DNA TGTGCCAGCAGCCCTGTCCCGGAAGATAATTCACCCCTCCACTTT. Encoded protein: CASSPVPEDNSPLHF.

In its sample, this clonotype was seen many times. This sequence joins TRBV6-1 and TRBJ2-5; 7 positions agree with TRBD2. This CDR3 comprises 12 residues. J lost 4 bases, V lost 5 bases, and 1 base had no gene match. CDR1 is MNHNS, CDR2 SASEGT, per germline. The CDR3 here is CASSSSGETQYF. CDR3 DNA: TGTGCCAGCAGTTCTAGCGGAGAGACCCAGTACTTC.

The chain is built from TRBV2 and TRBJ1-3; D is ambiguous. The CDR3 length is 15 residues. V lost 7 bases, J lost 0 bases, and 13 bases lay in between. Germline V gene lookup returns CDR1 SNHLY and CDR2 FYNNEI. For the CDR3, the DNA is TGTGCCAGCACCTTGACAATTTTCTCTGGAAACACCATATATTTT. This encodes CASTLTIFSGNTIYF.

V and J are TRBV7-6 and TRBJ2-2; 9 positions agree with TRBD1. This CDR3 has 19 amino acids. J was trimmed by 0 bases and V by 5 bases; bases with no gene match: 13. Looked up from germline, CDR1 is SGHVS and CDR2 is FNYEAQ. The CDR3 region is CASSAIRDRDYSNTGELFF. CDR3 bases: TGTGCCAGCAGCGCGATTCGGGACAGGGATTACTCGAACACCGGGGAGCTGTTTTTT. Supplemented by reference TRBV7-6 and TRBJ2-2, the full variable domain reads GAGVSQSPRYKVTKRGQDVALRCDPISGHVSLYWYRQALGQGPEFLTYFNYEAQQDKSGLPNDRFSAERPEGSISTLTIQRTEQRDSAMYRCASSAIRDRDYSNTGELFFGEGSRLTVL.

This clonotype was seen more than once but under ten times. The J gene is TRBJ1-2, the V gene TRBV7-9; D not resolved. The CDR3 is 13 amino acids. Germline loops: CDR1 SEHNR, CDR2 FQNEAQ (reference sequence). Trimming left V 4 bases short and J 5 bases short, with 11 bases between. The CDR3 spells CASSSPSKYGYTF. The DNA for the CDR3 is TGTGCCAGCAGCTCTCCGAGCAAGTATGGCTACACCTTC.

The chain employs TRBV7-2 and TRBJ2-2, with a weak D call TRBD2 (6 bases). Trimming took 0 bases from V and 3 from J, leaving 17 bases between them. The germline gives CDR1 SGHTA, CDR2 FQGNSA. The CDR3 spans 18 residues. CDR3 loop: CASSLAVPAGGDTGELFF. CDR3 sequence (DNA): TGTGCCAGCAGCTTAGCGGTACCGGCGGGCGGGGACACCGGGGAGCTGTTTTTT.

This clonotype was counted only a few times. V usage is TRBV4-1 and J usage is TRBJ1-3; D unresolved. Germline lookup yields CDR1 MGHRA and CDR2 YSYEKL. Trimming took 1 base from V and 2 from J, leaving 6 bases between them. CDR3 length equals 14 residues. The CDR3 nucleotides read TGCGCCAGCAGCCAAGGGGATCCTGGAAACACCATATATTTT. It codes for CASSQGDPGNTIYF.

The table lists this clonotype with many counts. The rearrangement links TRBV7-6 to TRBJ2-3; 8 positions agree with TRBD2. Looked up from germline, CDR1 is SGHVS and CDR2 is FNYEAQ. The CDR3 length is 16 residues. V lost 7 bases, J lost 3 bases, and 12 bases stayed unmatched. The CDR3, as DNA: TGTGCCAGCACTCCGGGCCGGGGGGGAGGTACAGATACGCAGTATTTT. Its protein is CASTPGRGGGTDTQYF.

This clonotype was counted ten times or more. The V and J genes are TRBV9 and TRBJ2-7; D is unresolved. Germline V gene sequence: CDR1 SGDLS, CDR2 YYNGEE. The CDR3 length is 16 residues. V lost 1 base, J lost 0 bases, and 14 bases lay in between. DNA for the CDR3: TGTGCCAGCAGCGTACCCGGACGGGTAAGCTCCTACGAGCAGTACGTC. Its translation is CASSVPGRVSSYEQYV.

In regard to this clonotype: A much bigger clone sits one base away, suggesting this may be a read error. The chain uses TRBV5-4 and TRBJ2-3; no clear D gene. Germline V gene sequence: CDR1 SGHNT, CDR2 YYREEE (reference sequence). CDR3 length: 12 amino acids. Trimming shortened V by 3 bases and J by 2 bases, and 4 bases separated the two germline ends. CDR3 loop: CASSYHTDTQYF. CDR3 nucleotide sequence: TGTGCCAGCAGCTACCACACAGATACGCAGTATTTT.

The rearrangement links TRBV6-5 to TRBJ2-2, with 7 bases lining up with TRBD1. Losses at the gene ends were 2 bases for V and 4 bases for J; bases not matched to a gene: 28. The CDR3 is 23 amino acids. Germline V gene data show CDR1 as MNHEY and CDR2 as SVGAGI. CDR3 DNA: TGTGCCAGCAGTTACCGTGGGGGCCTAGGGCCTGAGGTCACTAGGACAGGCACCGGGGAGCTGTTTTTT. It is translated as CASSYRGGLGPEVTRTGTGELFF.

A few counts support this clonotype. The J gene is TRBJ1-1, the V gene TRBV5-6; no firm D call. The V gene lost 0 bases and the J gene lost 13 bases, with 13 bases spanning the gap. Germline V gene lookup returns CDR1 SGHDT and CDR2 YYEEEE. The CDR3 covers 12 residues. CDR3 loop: CASSLDETAHFF. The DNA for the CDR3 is TGTGCCAGCAGCTTGGATGAGACGGCTCATTTCTTT.

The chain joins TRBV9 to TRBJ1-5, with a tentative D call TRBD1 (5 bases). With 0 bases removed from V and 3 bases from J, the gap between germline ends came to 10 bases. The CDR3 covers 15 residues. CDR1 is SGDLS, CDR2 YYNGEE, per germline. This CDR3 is CASSVGGTPNQPQHF. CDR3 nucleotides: TGTGCCAGCAGCGTAGGAGGGACCCCCAATCAGCCCCAGCATTTT.

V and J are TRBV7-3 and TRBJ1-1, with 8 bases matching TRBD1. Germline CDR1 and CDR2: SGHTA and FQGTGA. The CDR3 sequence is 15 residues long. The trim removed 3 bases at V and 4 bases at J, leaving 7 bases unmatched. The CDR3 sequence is CASSFLLTGATEAFF. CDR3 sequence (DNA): TGTGCCAGCAGCTTCCTTCTGACAGGGGCCACTGAAGCTTTCTTT.

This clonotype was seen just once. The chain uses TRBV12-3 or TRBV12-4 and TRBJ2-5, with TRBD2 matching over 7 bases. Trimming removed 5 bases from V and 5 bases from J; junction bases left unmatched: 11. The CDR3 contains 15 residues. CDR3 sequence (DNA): TGTGCCAGCAGTGTGACTGGCGGGGGTGGGGAGACCCAGTACTTC. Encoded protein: CASSVTGGGGETQYF.

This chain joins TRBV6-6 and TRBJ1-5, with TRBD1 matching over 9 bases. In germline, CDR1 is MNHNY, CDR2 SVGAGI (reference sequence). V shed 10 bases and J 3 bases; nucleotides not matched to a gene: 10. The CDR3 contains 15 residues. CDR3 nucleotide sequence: TGTGCCACTGCGGCGGACAGGGGCCTCAATCAGCCCCAGCATTTT. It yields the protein CATAADRGLNQPQHF.

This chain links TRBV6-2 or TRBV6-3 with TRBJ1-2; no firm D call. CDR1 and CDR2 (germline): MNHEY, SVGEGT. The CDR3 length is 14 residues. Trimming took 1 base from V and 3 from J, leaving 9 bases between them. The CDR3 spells CASSYFTADYGYTF. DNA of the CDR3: TGTGCCAGCAGTTACTTCACGGCTGACTATGGCTACACCTTC.

The CDR3: CASSPFGQVIEKLFF. The DNA of the CDR3 is TGTGCCAGCAGCCCCTTTGGACAGGTGATTGAAAAACTGTTTTTT. The J gene is TRBJ1-4, the V gene TRBV5-6; 7 nucleotides agree with TRBD1. Germline V gene lookup returns CDR1 SGHDT and CDR2 YYEEEE. The CDR3 runs 15 residues. V trimming: 4 bases; J trimming: 7 bases; junction bases outside the gene matches: 10.

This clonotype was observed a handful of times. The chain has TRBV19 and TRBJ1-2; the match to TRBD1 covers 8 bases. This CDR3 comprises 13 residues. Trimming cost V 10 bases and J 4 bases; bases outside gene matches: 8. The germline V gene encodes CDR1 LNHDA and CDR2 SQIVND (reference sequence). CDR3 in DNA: TGTGCCAAGAAAGGACAGGGAGGCTATGGCTACACCTTC. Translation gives CAKKGQGGYGYTF.

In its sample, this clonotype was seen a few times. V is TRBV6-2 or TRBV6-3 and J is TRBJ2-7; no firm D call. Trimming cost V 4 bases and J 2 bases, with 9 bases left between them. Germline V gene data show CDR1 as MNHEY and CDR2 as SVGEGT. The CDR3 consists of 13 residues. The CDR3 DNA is TGTGCCAGCAGTTTGGCTCCCACCTACGAGCAGTACGTC. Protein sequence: CASSLAPTYEQYV.

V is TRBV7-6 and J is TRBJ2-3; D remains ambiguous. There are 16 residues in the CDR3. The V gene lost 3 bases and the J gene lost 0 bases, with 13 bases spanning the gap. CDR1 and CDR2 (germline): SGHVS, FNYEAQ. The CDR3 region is CASSFTTASSTDTQYF. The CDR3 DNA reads TGTGCCAGCAGCTTCACGACTGCCTCTAGCACAGATACGCAGTATTTT.

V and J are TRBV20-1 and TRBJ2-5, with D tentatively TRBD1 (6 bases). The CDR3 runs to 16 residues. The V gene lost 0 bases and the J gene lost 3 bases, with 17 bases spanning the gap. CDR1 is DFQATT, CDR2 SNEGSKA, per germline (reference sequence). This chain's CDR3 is CSARDWWFEGEETQYF. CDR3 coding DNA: TGCAGTGCTAGAGATTGGTGGTTCGAGGGGGAAGAGACCCAGTACTTC.

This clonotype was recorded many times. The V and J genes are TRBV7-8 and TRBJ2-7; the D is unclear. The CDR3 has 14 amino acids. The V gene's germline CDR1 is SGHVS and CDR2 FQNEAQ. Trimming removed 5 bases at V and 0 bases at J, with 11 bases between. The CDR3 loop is CASSTSRGSYEQYF. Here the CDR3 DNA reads TGTGCCAGCAGCACCTCTCGAGGCTCCTACGAGCAGTACTTC.

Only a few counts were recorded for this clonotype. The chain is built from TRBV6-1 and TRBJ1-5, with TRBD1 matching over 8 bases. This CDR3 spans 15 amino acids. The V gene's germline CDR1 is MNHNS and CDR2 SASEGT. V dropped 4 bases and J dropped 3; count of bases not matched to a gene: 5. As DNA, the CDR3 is TGTGCCAGCAGTGTGGGACAGGCTTACAATCAGCCCCAGCATTTT. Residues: CASSVGQAYNQPQHF.

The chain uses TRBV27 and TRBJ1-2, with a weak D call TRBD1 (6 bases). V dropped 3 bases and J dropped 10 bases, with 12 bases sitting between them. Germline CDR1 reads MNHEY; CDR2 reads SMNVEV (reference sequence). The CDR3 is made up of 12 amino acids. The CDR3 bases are TGTGCCAGCAGTTTCACAGGGAAAGACTACACCTTC. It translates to CASSFTGKDYTF.

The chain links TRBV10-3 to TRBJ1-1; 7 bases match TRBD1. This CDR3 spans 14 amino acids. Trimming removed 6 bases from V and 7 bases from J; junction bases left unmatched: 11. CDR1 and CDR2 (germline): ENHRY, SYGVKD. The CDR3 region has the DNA TGTGCCATCAGCACCGGGACAGAATTTTTTGAAGCTTTCTTT. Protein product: CAISTGTEFFEAFF.

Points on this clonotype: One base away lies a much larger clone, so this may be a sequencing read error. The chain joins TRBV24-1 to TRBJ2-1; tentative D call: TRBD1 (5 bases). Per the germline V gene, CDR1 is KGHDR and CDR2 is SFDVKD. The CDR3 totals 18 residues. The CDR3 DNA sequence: TGTGCCACCAGTGTGCCCCAGACAGACCCGAGCTCCTACAATAAGCAGTTCTTC. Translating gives CATSVPQTDPSSYNKQFF.

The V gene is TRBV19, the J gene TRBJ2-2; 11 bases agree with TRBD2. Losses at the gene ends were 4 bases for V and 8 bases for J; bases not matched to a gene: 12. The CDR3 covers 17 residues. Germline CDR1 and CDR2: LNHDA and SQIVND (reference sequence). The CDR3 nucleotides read TGTGCCAGTAGTAAGAGGACTAGCGGGCCCGTAAGGGGGGAGCTGTTTTTT. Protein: CASSKRTSGPVRGELFF.